This TCR beta chain is from a study of shared clonotypes between healthy human individuals. About the research overall: Donors had three CD4 naive, three CD4 memory, two CD8 naive and one CD8 memory plate apiece.

On this clone: No antigen is known for it.

Profiling relied on immunoSEQ multiplex PCR, and the TCRdb table lists in-frame clones only, not all of them. Seen here are 1,100,000 or so clones, roughly 74% observed once, and the top ten hold approximately 0.52%. Study results and caveats: All-four-donor shared clonotypes had higher generation probabilities than non-shared clonotypes did. Several donors showed sharing of around 5.3% of naive CD4 clonotypes.

This CDR3 region has 15 residues. Germline loops: CDR1 LGHNA, CDR2 YNFKEQ. With 1 base removed from V and 5 bases from J, the gap between germline ends came to 12 bases. This chain joins TRBV4-2 and TRBJ2-1; TRBD2 might be the D (6 bases). The receptor was derived from a man between 18 and 29 years old in good health. Some clones in this sample may be carry-over from other donors' samples. The sample was memory CD4+ T cells from PBMCs. Subset defined: CD45RA-negative fraction. The chain's CDR3 is CASSQVHGRDNEQFF. In DNA, the CDR3 is TGTGCCAGCAGCCAAGTACACGGGAGAGACAATGAGCAGTTCTTC.